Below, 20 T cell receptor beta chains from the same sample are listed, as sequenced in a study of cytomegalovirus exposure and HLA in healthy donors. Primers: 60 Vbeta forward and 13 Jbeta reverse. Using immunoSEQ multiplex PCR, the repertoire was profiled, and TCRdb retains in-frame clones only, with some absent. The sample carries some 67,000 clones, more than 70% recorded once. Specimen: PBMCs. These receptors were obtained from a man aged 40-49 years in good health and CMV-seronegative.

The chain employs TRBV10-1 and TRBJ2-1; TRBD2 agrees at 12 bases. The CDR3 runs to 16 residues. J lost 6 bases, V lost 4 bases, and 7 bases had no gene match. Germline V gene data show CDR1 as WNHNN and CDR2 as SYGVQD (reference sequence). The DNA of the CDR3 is TGCGCCAGCAGTGCGACGGGACTAGCGGGCTTCAATGAGCAGTTCTTC. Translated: CASSATGLAGFNEQFF.

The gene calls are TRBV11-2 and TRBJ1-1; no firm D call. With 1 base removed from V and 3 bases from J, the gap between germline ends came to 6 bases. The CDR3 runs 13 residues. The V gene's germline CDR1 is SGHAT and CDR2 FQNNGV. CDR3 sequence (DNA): TGTGCCAGCAGCTTAGTTTCAGACACTGAAGCTTTCTTT. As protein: CASSLVSDTEAFF.

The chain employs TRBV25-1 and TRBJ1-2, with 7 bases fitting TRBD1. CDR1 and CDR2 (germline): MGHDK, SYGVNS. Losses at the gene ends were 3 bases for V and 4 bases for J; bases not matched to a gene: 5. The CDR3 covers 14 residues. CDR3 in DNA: TGTGCCAGCAGTGAGGGACAGACTTCCTATGGCTACACCTTC. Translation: CASSEGQTSYGYTF.

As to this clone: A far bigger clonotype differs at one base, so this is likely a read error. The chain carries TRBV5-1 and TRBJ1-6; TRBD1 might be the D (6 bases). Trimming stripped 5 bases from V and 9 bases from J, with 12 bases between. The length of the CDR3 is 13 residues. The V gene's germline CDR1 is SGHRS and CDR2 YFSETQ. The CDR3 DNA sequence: TGCGCCAGCAGACCAGGGGAGACTTCACCCCTCCACTTT. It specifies CASRPGETSPLHF.

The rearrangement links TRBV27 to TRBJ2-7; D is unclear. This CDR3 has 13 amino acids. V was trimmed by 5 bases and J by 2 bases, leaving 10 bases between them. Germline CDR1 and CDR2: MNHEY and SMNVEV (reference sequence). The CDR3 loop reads CASSPRVTYEQYF. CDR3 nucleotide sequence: TGTGCCAGCAGTCCCCGGGTGACCTACGAGCAGTACTTC.

The CDR3 region is CASSLVVQGNEQYF. The CDR3, as DNA: TGTGCCAGCAGCTTAGTAGTACAGGGCAACGAGCAGTACTTC. The chain employs TRBV11-2 and TRBJ2-7; maybe TRBD1 (6 bases). The CDR3 consists of 14 residues. The germline V gene encodes CDR1 SGHAT and CDR2 FQNNGV. Trimming removed 1 base at V and 5 bases at J, with 12 bases between.

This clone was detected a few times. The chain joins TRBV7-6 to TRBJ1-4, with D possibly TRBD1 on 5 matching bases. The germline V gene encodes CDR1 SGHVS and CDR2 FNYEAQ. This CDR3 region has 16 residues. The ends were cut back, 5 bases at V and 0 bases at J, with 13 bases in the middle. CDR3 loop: CASSTQDSATNEKLFF. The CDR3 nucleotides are TGTGCCAGCAGCACCCAAGACAGTGCAACTAATGAAAAACTGTTTTTT. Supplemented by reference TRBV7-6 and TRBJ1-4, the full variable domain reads GAGVSQSPRYKVTKRGQDVALRCDPISGHVSLYWYRQALGQGPEFLTYFNYEAQQDKSGLPNDRFSAERPEGSISTLTIQRTEQRDSAMYRCASSTQDSATNEKLFFGSGTQLSVL.

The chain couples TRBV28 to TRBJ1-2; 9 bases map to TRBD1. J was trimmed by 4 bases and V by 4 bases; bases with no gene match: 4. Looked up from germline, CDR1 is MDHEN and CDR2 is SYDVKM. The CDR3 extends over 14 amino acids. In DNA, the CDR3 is TGTGCCAGCAGTTCACCGGGACAGGGCTATGGCTACACCTTC. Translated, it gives CASSSPGQGYGYTF.

The CDR3 nucleotides are TGTGCCAGCAGTGAGGGGGGGACACTTTCCTACGAGCAGTACTTC. Translating it yields CASSEGGTLSYEQYF. The V gene is TRBV2, the J gene TRBJ2-7, with D maybe TRBD2 (7 bases). Germline V CDR1 and CDR2: SNHLY, FYNNEI. CDR3 size: 15 residues. Between the trimmed V and J ends, which lost 3 bases and 1 base, there was a span of 13 bases.

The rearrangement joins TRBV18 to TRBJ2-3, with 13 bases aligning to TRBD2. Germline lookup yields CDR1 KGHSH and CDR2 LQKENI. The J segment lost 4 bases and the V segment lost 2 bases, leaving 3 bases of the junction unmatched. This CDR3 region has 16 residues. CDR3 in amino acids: CASSPRTSGSADTQYF. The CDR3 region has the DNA TGTGCCAGCTCACCAAGGACTAGCGGGAGTGCAGATACGCAGTATTTT.

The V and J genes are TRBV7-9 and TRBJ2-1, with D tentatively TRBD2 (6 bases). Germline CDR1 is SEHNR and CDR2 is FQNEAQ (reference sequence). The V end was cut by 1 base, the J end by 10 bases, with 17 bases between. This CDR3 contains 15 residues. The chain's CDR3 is CASSLDPGGSSEQFF. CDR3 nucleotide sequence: TGTGCCAGCAGCTTAGACCCCGGGGGTTCAAGCGAGCAGTTCTTC.

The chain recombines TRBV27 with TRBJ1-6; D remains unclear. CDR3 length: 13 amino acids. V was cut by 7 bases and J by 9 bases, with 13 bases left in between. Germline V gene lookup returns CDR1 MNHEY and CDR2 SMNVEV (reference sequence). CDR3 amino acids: CASMRWAGSPLHF. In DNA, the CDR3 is TGTGCCAGCATGAGATGGGCTGGTTCACCCCTCCACTTT.

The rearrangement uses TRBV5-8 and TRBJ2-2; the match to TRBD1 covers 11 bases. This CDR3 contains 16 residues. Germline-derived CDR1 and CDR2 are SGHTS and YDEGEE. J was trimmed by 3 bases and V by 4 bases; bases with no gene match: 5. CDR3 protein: CASSPGQGAYTGELFF. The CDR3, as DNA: TGTGCCAGCAGCCCAGGACAGGGGGCATACACCGGGGAGCTGTTTTTT.

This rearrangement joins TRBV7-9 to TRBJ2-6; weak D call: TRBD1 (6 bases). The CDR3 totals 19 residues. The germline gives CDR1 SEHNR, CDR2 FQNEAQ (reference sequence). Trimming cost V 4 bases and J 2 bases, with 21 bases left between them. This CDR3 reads CASSYPLRQVGTGANVLTF. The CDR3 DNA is TGTGCCAGCAGCTACCCTCTCCGACAGGTTGGGACTGGGGCCAACGTCCTGACTTTC.

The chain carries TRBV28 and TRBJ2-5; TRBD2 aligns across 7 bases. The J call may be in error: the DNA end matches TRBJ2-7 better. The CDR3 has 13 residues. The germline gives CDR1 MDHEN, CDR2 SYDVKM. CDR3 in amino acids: CASSVGLTYEQYF. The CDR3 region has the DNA TGTGCCAGCAGTGTGGGACTAACCTACGAGCAGTACTTC.

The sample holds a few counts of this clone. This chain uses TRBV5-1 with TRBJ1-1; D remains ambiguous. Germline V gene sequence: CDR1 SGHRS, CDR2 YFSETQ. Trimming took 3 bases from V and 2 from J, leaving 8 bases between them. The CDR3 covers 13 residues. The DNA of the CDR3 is TGCGCCAGCAGCTACGAAACAAACACTGAAGCTTTCTTT. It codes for CASSYETNTEAFF. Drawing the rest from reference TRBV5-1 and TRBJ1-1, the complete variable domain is KAGVTQTPRYLIKTRGQQVTLSCSPISGHRSVSWYQQTPGQGLQFLFEYFSETQRNKGNFPGRFSGRQFSNSRSEMNVSTLELGDSALYLCASSYETNTEAFFGQGTRLTVV.

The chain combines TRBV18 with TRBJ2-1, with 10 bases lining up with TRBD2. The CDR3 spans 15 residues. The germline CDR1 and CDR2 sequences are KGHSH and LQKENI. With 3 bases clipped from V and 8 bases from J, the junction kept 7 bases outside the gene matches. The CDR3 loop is CASSPSLAGLDEQFF. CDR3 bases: TGTGCCAGCTCACCTTCACTAGCGGGGTTGGATGAGCAGTTCTTC.

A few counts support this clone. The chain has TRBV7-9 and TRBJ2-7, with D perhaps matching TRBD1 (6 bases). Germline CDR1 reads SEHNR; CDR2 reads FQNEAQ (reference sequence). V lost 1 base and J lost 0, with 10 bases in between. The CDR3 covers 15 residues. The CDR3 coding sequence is TGTGCCAGCAGCTTAGTACAGGGTCCCTCCTACGAGCAGTACTTC. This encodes CASSLVQGPSYEQYF.

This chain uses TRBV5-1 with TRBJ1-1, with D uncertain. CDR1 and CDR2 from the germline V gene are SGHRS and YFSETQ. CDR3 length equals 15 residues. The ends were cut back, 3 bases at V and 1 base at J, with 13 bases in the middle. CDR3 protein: CASSSPSGENTEAFF. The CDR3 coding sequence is TGCGCCAGCAGCTCCCCCAGTGGAGAGAACACTGAAGCTTTCTTT.

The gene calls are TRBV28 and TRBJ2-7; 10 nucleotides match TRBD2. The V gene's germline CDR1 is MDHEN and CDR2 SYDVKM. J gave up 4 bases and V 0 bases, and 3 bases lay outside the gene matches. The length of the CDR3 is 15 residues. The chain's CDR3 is CASSLWASGSYEQYF. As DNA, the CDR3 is TGTGCCAGCAGTTTATGGGCTAGCGGGAGTTACGAGCAGTACTTC.